This T cell receptor (beta chain) was recovered during a study of T cell repertoires in cytomegalovirus infection. Study overall: HLA-C-restricted CMV epitopes, recently identified, and well-studied HLA-B-restricted ones were used by the study. Carrying CMV and the relevant HLA type showed in public TCR beta signatures.

TCRdb called the reads again in MiXCR, with one record for every CDR3 protein. The data contain around 39,000 distinct CDR3 sequences, over 50% of them seen just once; the ten biggest clones take up 90%. A remark on this clonotype: Its antigen is as yet unknown.

Overall study findings and caveats: CMV carriers with the relevant HLA were identified by cumulative public TCR beta family frequency. The response measured ex vivo was dominated by TCR beta clonotypes (HLA-C-restricted and CMV-specific).

V was clipped by 6 bases and J by 6 bases, with 14 bases between them. Germline values: CDR1 ENHRY, CDR2 SYGVKD. The CDR3 loop spans 14 amino acids. Sequencing was performed on CD8+ T cells from cultured PBMCs, taken from culture after CMV antigen stimulation. The receptor was isolated from a human donor in good health (CMV status not recorded). Some clones in this sample may be carry-over from other donors' samples. The V call is TRBV10-3, the J call TRBJ1-4, with D possibly being TRBD1 (6 bases). In DNA form, the CDR3 reads TGTGCCATCAGCCCCCGGGGGCTCGATGAAAAACTGTTTTTT. Its translation: CAISPRGLDEKLFF.